The 28 T cell receptor beta chains presented below share a single source sample, sequenced in a study of OX40 agonist ivuxolimab in advanced cancers. The repertoire was sequenced with immunoSEQ multiplex PCR; TCRdb's copy has only in-frame clones and lacks some. The sample lists approximately 90,000 clones, approximately 88% occurring once. The sequencing here drew on CD4+ or CD8+ T cells sorted from blood, taken in a trial of the OX40 agonist ivuxolimab. These TCRs come from an adult with an advanced solid tumor such as melanoma, head and neck, liver or kidney cancer.

The chain uses TRBV7-8 and TRBJ2-3, with D possibly matching TRBD2 (5 bases). The CDR3 consists of 15 residues. V lost 5 bases and J 1 base, leaving 13 bases between the germline ends. CDR1 is SGHVS and CDR2 is FQNEAQ in the germline V gene. The CDR3 loop reads CASSPLARGTDTQYF. CDR3 nucleotide sequence: TGTGCCAGCAGCCCGCTTGCGCGGGGCACAGATACGCAGTATTTT.

The chain has TRBV6-1 and TRBJ2-1; perhaps TRBD1 as D (7 bases). V was clipped by 4 bases and J by 8 bases, with 12 bases between them. The CDR3 length is 13 residues. In germline, CDR1 is MNHNS, CDR2 SASEGT. The CDR3, as DNA: TGTGCCAGCAGTGGGATCAGGGGGGATGAGCAGTTCTTC. This translates into CASSGIRGDEQFF.

The chain links TRBV27 to TRBJ2-6, with D possibly being TRBD1 (5 bases). Per germline, CDR1 MNHEY and CDR2 SMNVEV (reference sequence). V was clipped by 5 bases and J by 0 bases, with 20 bases between them. CDR3 length: 19 amino acids. The CDR3 DNA sequence: TGTGCCAGCAGTCCTAGGGGTGAGGCCTTCCTCTCTGGGGCCAACGTCCTGACTTTC. Residues: CASSPRGEAFLSGANVLTF.

The chain combines TRBV4-3 with TRBJ1-1; D remains unclear. The germline V gene encodes CDR1 LGHNA and CDR2 YSLEER. The CDR3 loop spans 14 amino acids. Trimming shortened V by 0 bases and J by 0 bases, and 5 bases separated the two germline ends. The CDR3: CASSQEYVNTEAFF. CDR3 nucleotide sequence: TGCGCCAGCAGCCAAGAGTACGTGAACACTGAAGCTTTCTTT.

This clone was counted only a few times. This chain links TRBV7-2 with TRBJ2-7; 12 bases fit TRBD2. The CDR3 contains 15 residues. From germline, CDR1 is SGHTA and CDR2 FQGNSA. V was clipped by 5 bases and J by 5 bases; unmatched bases: 7. CDR3 residues: CASSLLAGGPNEQYF. The CDR3 DNA reads as TGTGCCAGCAGCCTGCTAGCGGGGGGGCCGAACGAGCAGTACTTC.

The V call is TRBV28, the J call TRBJ1-2; 7 bases agree with TRBD1. There are 13 residues in the CDR3. Germline V gene data show CDR1 as MDHEN and CDR2 as SYDVKM. The CDR3 reads CVSGEGAFYGYTF. The CDR3 coding sequence is TGTGTCTCCGGGGAGGGGGCCTTCTATGGCTACACCTTC.

The genes are TRBV15 and TRBJ2-6, with D unresolved. Trimming stripped 0 bases from V and 1 base from J, with 4 bases between. Germline assignment: CDR1 LNHNV and CDR2 YYDKDF (reference sequence). CDR3 length: 15 amino acids. The CDR3 here is CATSRESSGANVLTF. The DNA of the CDR3 is TGTGCCACCAGCAGAGAGTCTTCTGGGGCCAACGTCCTGACTTTC. Full variable domain (rest looked up from reference TRBV15 and TRBJ2-6): DAMVIQNPRYQVTQFGKPVTLSCSQTLNHNVMYWYQQKSSQAPKLLFHYYDKDFNNEADTPDNFQSRRPNTSFCFLDIRSPGLGDTAMYLCATSRESSGANVLTFGAGSRLTVL.

The CDR3 reads CASKIWGAREQYF. For the CDR3, the DNA is TGTGCCAGCAAGATATGGGGGGCACGGGAGCAGTACTTC. V gene TRBV27 combines with J gene TRBJ2-7; D may match TRBD1 or TRBD2 (6 bases each). Trimming removed 7 bases from V and 7 bases from J, with 17 bases in between. The germline CDR1 and CDR2 sequences are MNHEY and SMNVEV (reference sequence). The CDR3 has 13 amino acids.

The chain joins TRBV18 to TRBJ1-4; no clear D. The CDR3 sequence is 13 residues long. V was pared by 3 bases and J by 7 bases, with 9 bases between. The germline CDR1 and CDR2 sequences are KGHSH and LQKENI. The CDR3 DNA sequence: TGTGCCAGCTCACCGCTGAAGACTGAAAAACTGTTTTTT. Protein sequence: CASSPLKTEKLFF.

This rearrangement joins TRBV30 to TRBJ2-5; no clear D gene. Between the trimmed V and J ends, which lost 1 base and 0 bases, there was a span of 9 bases. The CDR3 consists of 14 residues. Germline V gene sequence: CDR1 GTSNPN, CDR2 SVGIG (reference sequence). The CDR3 spells CAWSGLMYQETQYF. The DNA of the CDR3 is TGTGCCTGGAGTGGCCTAATGTACCAAGAGACCCAGTACTTC.

This chain joins TRBV7-3 and TRBJ1-4; D ambiguous. CDR3 length equals 13 residues. Germline V gene sequence: CDR1 SGHTA, CDR2 FQGTGA. Deletions cut 4 bases from V and 6 bases from J, with 9 bases between. In DNA, the CDR3 is TGTGCCAGCAGCTCCGGACCGGATGAAAAACTGTTTTTT. It translates to CASSSGPDEKLFF.

The chain recombines TRBV30 with TRBJ1-5, with 8 bases lining up with TRBD1. Per germline, CDR1 GTSNPN and CDR2 SVGIG (reference sequence). The CDR3 is 13 amino acids. V dropped 3 bases and J dropped 7; count of bases not matched to a gene: 5. CDR3 sequence (DNA): TGTGCCTGGAGCGCCCAGGGGGCCCAGCCCCAGCATTTT. This sequence encodes CAWSAQGAQPQHF.

The chain joins TRBV5-4 to TRBJ1-3; D is perhaps TRBD1 (5 bases). Trimming stripped 4 bases from V and 0 bases from J, with 14 bases between. Germline lookup yields CDR1 SGHNT and CDR2 YYREEE (reference sequence). CDR3 length equals 16 residues. CDR3 sequence (DNA): TGTGCCAGCAGCCAAAGGGGACCGTTCTCTGGAAACACCATATATTTT. This codes for CASSQRGPFSGNTIYF.

The chain uses TRBV30 and TRBJ2-3, with 7 bases matching TRBD1. Trimming took 2 bases from V and 0 from J; bases not matched to a gene: 14. CDR1 is GTSNPN, CDR2 SVGIG, per germline (reference sequence). This CDR3 contains 18 residues. The CDR3 region is CAWSRVLGGPPSTDTQYF. CDR3 nucleotide sequence: TGTGCCTGGAGTAGGGTTTTAGGGGGCCCCCCTAGCACAGATACGCAGTATTTT. The full variable domain, with the rest looked up from reference TRBV30 and TRBJ2-3, is SQTIHQWPATLVQPVGSPLSLECTVEGTSNPNLYWYRQAAGRGLQLLFYSVGIGQISSEVPQNLSASRPQDRQFILSSKKLLLSDSGFYLCAWSRVLGGPPSTDTQYFGPGTRLTVL.

This rearrangement joins TRBV19 to TRBJ1-6; D is undetermined. Trimming removed 5 bases from V and 0 bases from J, with 23 bases in between. The CDR3 runs to 20 residues. The germline V gene encodes CDR1 LNHDA and CDR2 SQIVND (reference sequence). CDR3 DNA: TGTGCCAGTAGTCCCCGGCCAGGCGCGTCGGGCAGCTCCTATAATTCACCCCTCCACTTT. Amino acids: CASSPRPGASGSSYNSPLHF.

The chain carries TRBV9 and TRBJ1-2, with unresolved D. Per the germline V gene, CDR1 is SGDLS and CDR2 is YYNGEE. The CDR3 has 19 amino acids. V shed 4 bases and J shed 2 bases, with 27 bases lying between them. CDR3 DNA sequence: TGTGCCAGCAGCCTCAGCCCGACCGCAGCCCTCGGCCCAAACTATGGCTACACCTTC. This sequence encodes CASSLSPTAALGPNYGYTF.

This sequence joins TRBV18 and TRBJ2-5; D is undetermined. CDR3 length equals 13 residues. V lost 3 bases and J 4 bases, leaving 9 bases between the germline ends. From germline, CDR1 is KGHSH and CDR2 LQKENI. The CDR3 protein is CASSPVGRETQYF. The CDR3 DNA sequence: TGTGCCAGCTCACCGGTAGGGCGAGAGACCCAGTACTTC.

The chain recombines TRBV7-2 with TRBJ1-4; no definite D call. This CDR3 is built from 14 residues. The V gene lost 5 bases and the J gene lost 5 bases, with 12 bases spanning the gap. Germline lookup yields CDR1 SGHTA and CDR2 FQGNSA. The CDR3 loop is CASSPRASNEKLFF. The CDR3 DNA sequence: TGTGCCAGCAGCCCGAGGGCCTCGAATGAAAAACTGTTTTTT.

This chain uses TRBV6-6 with TRBJ1-4, with D possibly being TRBD1 (6 bases). The CDR3 is 14 residues long. V lost 6 bases and J 4 bases, leaving 12 bases between the germline ends. Germline-derived CDR1 and CDR2 are MNHNY and SVGAGI (reference sequence). Written as DNA, the CDR3 is TGTGCCAGCAGGGTCGGACAGATTAATGAAAAACTGTTTTTT. Translating gives CASRVGQINEKLFF.

The chain employs TRBV6-1 and TRBJ1-2; 11 bases are a match to TRBD1. With V trimmed by 1 base and J by 4 bases, 2 bases remained unmatched. Germline assignment: CDR1 MNHNS and CDR2 SASEGT. The CDR3 is 15 amino acids. The CDR3 DNA reads as TGTGCCAGCAGTGAAGGGACAGGGGGCATCTATGGCTACACCTTC. Encoded protein: CASSEGTGGIYGYTF.

V and J are TRBV9 and TRBJ2-1; the D gene is possibly TRBD2 (6 bases). Trimming pared 0 bases from V and 4 bases from J, leaving 17 bases between. Germline CDR1 reads SGDLS; CDR2 reads YYNGEE. This CDR3 has 17 residues. The CDR3: CASSVGPSGGSYNEQFF. The CDR3 nucleotides read TGTGCCAGCAGCGTAGGGCCGTCAGGAGGGTCATACAATGAGCAGTTCTTC.

The rearrangement links TRBV5-1 to TRBJ2-5; tentative D call: TRBD1 (6 bases). Germline V lookup: CDR1 SGHRS, CDR2 YFSETQ. V shed 3 bases and J shed 2 bases, with 14 bases lying between them. This CDR3 is built from 15 residues. The CDR3 DNA is TGCGCCAGCAGCTCCTCACAGGGACCTCAAGAGACCCAGTACTTC. It is translated as CASSSSQGPQETQYF.

This chain links TRBV5-1 with TRBJ2-3; D call uncertain. Per germline, CDR1 SGHRS and CDR2 YFSETQ. V lost 2 bases to trimming and J lost 2 bases, with 9 bases between them. This CDR3 has 14 amino acids. This CDR3 is CASSLVATTDTQYF. CDR3 DNA sequence: TGCGCCAGCAGCTTAGTAGCAACCACAGATACGCAGTATTTT.

In its sample, this clone was seen a few times. V and J are TRBV7-6 and TRBJ2-7; D unresolved. The CDR3 covers 16 residues. Germline CDR1 is SGHVS and CDR2 is FNYEAQ. With 1 base removed from V and 2 bases from J, the gap between germline ends came to 15 bases. CDR3 residues: CASSLDFNNPPYEQYF. The DNA for the CDR3 is TGTGCCAGCAGCTTAGATTTCAATAATCCCCCCTACGAGCAGTACTTC. Full variable domain (remainder filled in from reference TRBV7-6 and TRBJ2-7): GAGVSQSPRYKVTKRGQDVALRCDPISGHVSLYWYRQALGQGPEFLTYFNYEAQQDKSGLPNDRFSAERPEGSISTLTIQRTEQRDSAMYRCASSLDFNNPPYEQYFGPGTRLTVT.

This chain uses TRBV18 with TRBJ2-7, with D hard to call. The CDR3 is 12 residues long. Germline V lookup: CDR1 KGHSH, CDR2 LQKENI. The ends were cut back, 2 bases at V and 3 bases at J, with 5 bases in the middle. The CDR3 here is CASSPGFYEQYF. The CDR3 coding sequence is TGTGCCAGCTCACCAGGTTTCTACGAGCAGTACTTC.

This chain links TRBV4-2 with TRBJ1-4, with D unresolved. This CDR3 is 15 amino acids long. The V end lost 0 bases, the J end lost 0 bases, and 5 bases lay between the germline ends. Per the germline V gene, CDR1 is LGHNA and CDR2 is YNFKEQ. The CDR3 loop reads CASSQDTATNEKLFF. The CDR3, as DNA: TGTGCCAGCAGCCAAGATACAGCAACTAATGAAAAACTGTTTTTT.

The genes are TRBV6-5 and TRBJ2-7; D not certain. Germline V gene lookup returns CDR1 MNHEY and CDR2 SVGAGI. Trimming removed 2 bases from V and 3 bases from J, with 8 bases in between. This CDR3 region has 13 residues. The CDR3 nucleotides are TGTGCCAGCAGTTACGAGGTAATCTACGAGCAGTACTTC. Its translation: CASSYEVIYEQYF.

The chain links TRBV2 to TRBJ2-7; D possibly corresponds to TRBD1 (6 bases). Deletions cut 7 bases from V and 0 bases from J, with 19 bases between. The CDR3 loop spans 16 amino acids. Germline V gene lookup returns CDR1 SNHLY and CDR2 FYNNEI. The DNA for the CDR3 is TGTGCCAGCATTCCCACCCCGGGACACCTCTCCTACGAGCAGTACTTC. Translating it yields CASIPTPGHLSYEQYF.